The present T cell receptor beta chain was sequenced within a study of blood T cell repertoires in COVID-19. CDR1 and CDR2 (germline): LGHDT, YNNKEL (reference sequence). J gave up 9 bases and V 1 base, and 4 bases lay outside the gene matches. The CDR3 is 15 residues long. The table came from immunoSEQ multiplex PCR; TCRdb's copy has only in-frame clones and leaves some out. This sample yields 150,000 to 200,000 clones, of which around 82% are seen a single time; about 2.1% belongs to the top ten. V is TRBV3-1 (or the pseudogene TRBV3-2) and J is TRBJ1-6; 9 nucleotides line up with TRBD1. This sequence was found in an elderly woman with acute or convalescent COVID-19. Specimen: peripheral blood. Here the CDR3 reads CASSQVHRGRSPLHF. The CDR3 DNA sequence: TGTGCCAGCAGCCAAGTTCACAGGGGGCGTTCACCCCTCCACTTT.